The T cell receptor (beta chain) under discussion was sequenced for a study of blood T cells in healthy people across ages. Study-wide findings and caveats: Getting older went along with TCR beta diversity per million T cells dropping roughly linearly. Among long-lived donors, naive CD4+ cells were more numerous and diversity higher than in aged donors.

Details on this clonotype: What it recognizes is unknown.

V lost 6 bases and J lost 9, with 18 bases in between. There are 13 residues in the CDR3. The germline gives CDR1 DFQATT, CDR2 SNEGSKA (reference sequence). The authors ran a second PCR of about 6 to 11 cycles using a sample-barcoded 5' primer and a J-beta primer mix. Via MiXCR, TCRdb re-called the 5' RACE reads, giving one row per CDR3 protein. This repertoire shows roughly 1.6 million distinct CDR3 sequences, roughly 30% found once; its top ten account for around 11%. Roughly 10 milliliters was the volume of peripheral blood drawn from each donor. Each sample gave at least 7 million isolated PBMCs. The sample consisted of blood. The chain has TRBV20-1 and TRBJ1-5; D not resolved. The receptor was isolated from a woman aged 30 to 39 in good health. CDR3 in amino acids: CSASGQVGWPQHF. Written as DNA, the CDR3 is TGCAGTGCATCGGGTCAGGTAGGCTGGCCCCAGCATTTT.